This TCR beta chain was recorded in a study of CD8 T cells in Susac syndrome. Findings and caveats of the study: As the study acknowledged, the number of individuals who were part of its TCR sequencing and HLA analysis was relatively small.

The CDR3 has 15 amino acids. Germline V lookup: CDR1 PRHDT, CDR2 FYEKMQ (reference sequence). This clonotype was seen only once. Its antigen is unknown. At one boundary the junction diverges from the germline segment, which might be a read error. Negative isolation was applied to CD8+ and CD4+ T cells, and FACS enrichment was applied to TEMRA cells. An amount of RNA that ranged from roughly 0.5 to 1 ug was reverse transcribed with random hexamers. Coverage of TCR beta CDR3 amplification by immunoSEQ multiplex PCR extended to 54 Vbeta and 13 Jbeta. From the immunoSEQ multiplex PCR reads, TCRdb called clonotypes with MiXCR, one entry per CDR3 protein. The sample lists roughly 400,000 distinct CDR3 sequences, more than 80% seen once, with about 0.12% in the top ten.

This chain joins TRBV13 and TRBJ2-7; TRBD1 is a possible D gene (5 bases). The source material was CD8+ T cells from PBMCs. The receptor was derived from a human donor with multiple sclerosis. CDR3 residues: CASSLGAAPSYEQYF. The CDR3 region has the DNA TGTGCCAGCAGCCTAGGGGCGGCGCCATCCTACGAGCAGTACTTC.